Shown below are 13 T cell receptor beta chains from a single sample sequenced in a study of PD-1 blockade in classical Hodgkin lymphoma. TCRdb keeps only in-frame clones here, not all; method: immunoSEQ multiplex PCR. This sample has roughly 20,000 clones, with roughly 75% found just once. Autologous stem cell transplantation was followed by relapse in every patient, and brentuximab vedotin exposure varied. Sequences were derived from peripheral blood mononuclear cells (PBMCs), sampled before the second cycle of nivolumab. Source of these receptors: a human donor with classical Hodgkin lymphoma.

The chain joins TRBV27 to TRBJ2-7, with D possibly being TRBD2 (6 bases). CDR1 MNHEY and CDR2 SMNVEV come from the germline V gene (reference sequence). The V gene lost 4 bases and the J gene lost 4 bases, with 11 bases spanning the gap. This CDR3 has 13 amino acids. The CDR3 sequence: CASSSRRAYEQYF. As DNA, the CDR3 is TGTGCCAGCAGTTCCCGGAGGGCATACGAGCAGTACTTC.

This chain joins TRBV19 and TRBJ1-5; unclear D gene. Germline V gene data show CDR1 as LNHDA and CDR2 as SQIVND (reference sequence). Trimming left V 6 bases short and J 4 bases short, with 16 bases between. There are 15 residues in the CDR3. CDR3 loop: CASSYPSPSNQPQHF. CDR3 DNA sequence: TGTGCCAGTAGCTATCCATCGCCCTCAAATCAGCCCCAGCATTTT.

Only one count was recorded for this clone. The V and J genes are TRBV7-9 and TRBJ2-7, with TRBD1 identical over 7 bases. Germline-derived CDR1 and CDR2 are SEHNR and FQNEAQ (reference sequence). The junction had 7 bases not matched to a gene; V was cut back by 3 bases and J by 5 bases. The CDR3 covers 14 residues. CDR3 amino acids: CASSLTTGFHEQYF. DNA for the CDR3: TGTGCCAGCAGCTTGACGACAGGGTTTCACGAGCAGTACTTC.

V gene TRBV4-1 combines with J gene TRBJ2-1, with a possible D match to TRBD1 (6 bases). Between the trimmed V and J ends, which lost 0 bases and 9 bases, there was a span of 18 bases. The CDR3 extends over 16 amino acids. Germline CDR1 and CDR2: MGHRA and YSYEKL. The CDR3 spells CASSQEQGSGLTEQFF. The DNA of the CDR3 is TGCGCCAGCAGCCAAGAACAGGGATCTGGGTTGACTGAGCAGTTCTTC.

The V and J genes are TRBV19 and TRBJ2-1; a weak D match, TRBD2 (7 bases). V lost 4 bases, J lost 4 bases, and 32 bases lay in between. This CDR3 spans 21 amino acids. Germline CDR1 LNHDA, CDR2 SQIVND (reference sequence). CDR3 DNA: TGTGCCAGTAGTACCCTTTCGTTACCTAAGACGGGGGAGGGGGTTTACAATGAGCAGTTCTTC. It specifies CASSTLSLPKTGEGVYNEQFF.

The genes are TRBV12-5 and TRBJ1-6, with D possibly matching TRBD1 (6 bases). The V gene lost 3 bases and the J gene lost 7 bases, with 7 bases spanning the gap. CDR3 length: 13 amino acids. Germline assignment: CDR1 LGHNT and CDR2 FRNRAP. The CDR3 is CASGFGQNSPLHF. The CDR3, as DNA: TGTGCTAGTGGTTTTGGACAGAATTCACCCCTCCACTTT.

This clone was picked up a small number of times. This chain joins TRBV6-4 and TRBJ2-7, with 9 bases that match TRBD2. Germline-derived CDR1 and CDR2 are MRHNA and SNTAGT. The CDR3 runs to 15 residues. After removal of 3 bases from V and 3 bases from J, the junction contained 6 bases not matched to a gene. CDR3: CASSELSSGVYEQYF. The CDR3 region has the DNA TGTGCCAGCAGTGAACTGTCTAGCGGGGTCTACGAGCAGTACTTC.

The DNA of the CDR3 is TGCGCCAGCAGCCCCGTTACGGACAGGACTAATGAAAAACTGTTTTTT. This gives the protein CASSPVTDRTNEKLFF. V usage is TRBV5-1 and J usage is TRBJ1-4, with TRBD1 matching 7 bases. V lost 4 bases to trimming and J lost 2 bases; unmatched junction nucleotides: 8. CDR3 length equals 16 residues. Germline V gene lookup returns CDR1 SGHRS and CDR2 YFSETQ.

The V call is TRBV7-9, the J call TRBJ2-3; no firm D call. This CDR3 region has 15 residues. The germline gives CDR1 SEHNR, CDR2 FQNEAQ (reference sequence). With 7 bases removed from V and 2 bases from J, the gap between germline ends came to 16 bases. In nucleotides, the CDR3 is TGTGCCAGCACCACCGTCCGTCTAGACACAGATACGCAGTATTTT. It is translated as CASTTVRLDTDTQYF.

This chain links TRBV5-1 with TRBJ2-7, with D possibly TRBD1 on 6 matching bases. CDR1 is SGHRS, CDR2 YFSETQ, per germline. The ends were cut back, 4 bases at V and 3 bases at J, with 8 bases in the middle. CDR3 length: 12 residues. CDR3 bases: TGCGCCAGCAGCGTGGACAGCTACGAGCAGTACTTC. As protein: CASSVDSYEQYF.

The CDR3 sequence: CASSGGDGYNEQFF. DNA for the CDR3: TGCGCCAGCAGCGGGGGGGACGGCTACAATGAGCAGTTCTTC. The chain is built from TRBV5-1 and TRBJ2-1; 7 nucleotides match TRBD2. Germline V CDR1 and CDR2: SGHRS, YFSETQ. V dropped 4 bases and J dropped 3; count of bases not matched to a gene: 4. CDR3 length: 14 residues. Combining the CDR3 with reference TRBV5-1 and TRBJ2-1 gives the whole variable domain KAGVTQTPRYLIKTRGQQVTLSCSPISGHRSVSWYQQTPGQGLQFLFEYFSETQRNKGNFPGRFSGRQFSNSRSEMNVSTLELGDSALYLCASSGGDGYNEQFFGPGTRLTVL.

CDR3 in amino acids: CASSPGQGIDEQYF. Written as DNA, the CDR3 is TGCGCCAGCAGTCCGGGACAGGGAATAGACGAGCAGTACTTC. The chain recombines TRBV5-1 with TRBJ2-7, with 9 bases identical to TRBD1. Germline CDR1 is SGHRS and CDR2 is YFSETQ. The CDR3 length is 14 residues. J lost 5 bases, V lost 5 bases, and 8 bases had no gene match.

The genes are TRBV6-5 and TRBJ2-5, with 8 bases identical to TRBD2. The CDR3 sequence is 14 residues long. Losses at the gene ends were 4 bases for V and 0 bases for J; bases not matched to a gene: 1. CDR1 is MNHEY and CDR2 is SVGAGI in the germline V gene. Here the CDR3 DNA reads TGTGCCAGCAGTTCGACTAGCGACCAAGAGACCCAGTACTTC. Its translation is CASSSTSDQETQYF.